The source of this TCR beta chain is a study of identical twins. TCRdb called the 5' RACE reads again in MiXCR, with one record for every CDR3 protein. The sample yields some 440,000 distinct CDR3 sequences, 20% to 25% seen once. The CDR3 runs 15 residues. Germline lookup yields CDR1 MNHNS and CDR2 SASEGT. The V gene end was trimmed by 5 bases and the J gene end by 7 bases; junction bases not matched to a gene: 6. The same data also went into a second study, on T cells expressing NK-cell markers.

Sequences were obtained from CD4+ T cells sorted from blood. The chain employs TRBV6-1 and TRBJ2-5; 14 bases line up with TRBD2. The receptor's source is a woman between 18 and 29 years old in good health. DNA for the CDR3: TGTGCCAGCAGTACCGGGACTAGCGGGAGCCTGACCCAGTACTTC. It translates to CASSTGTSGSLTQYF.